The 26 T cell receptor beta chains presented below share a single source sample, sequenced in a study of Graves' ophthalmopathy and Graves' hyperthyroidism. Beta-chain TCR CDR3 regions were amplified from RNA transcripts. HTBI primers primed a first-round RT-PCR, and a second-round multiplex PCR followed. TCRdb called the multiplex PCR reads again in MiXCR, with one record for every CDR3 protein. The sample has some 350,000 distinct CDR3 sequences; about 17% are singletons. Sequencing was performed on peripheral blood. The source of these receptors is an adult woman with stable Graves' hyperthyroidism.

The rearrangement joins TRBV20-1 to TRBJ1-5, with TRBD1 identical over 8 bases. CDR3 length: 18 amino acids. The V segment lost 0 bases and the J segment 0 bases; nucleotides outside the gene matches: 10. CDR1 is DFQATT and CDR2 is SNEGSKA in the germline V gene (reference sequence). In nucleotides, the CDR3 is TGCAGTGCTAGAGACCCCCGGACAGGGCCTTATAGCAATCAGCCCCAGCATTTT. It codes for CSARDPRTGPYSNQPQHF.

This clonotype was detected ten times or more. This chain connects TRBV28 to TRBJ1-5, with TRBD1 matching 7 bases. This CDR3 has 20 amino acids. V was clipped by 0 bases and J by 6 bases; unmatched bases: 20. Per germline, CDR1 MDHEN and CDR2 SYDVKM. The chain's CDR3 is CASSLWTTSKTGMLGQPQHF. DNA for the CDR3: TGTGCCAGCAGTTTATGGACGACCTCTAAGACAGGGATGTTGGGTCAGCCCCAGCATTTT.

This clonotype has at least ten counts. V and J are TRBV4-1 and TRBJ1-3; D gene uncertain. CDR1 and CDR2 (germline): MGHRA, YSYEKL. This CDR3 region has 16 residues. V lost 1 base, J lost 3 bases, and 13 bases lay in between. CDR3 DNA sequence: TGCGCCAGCAGCCAAGGGGCAGCCTTCCGTGGAAACACCATATATTTT. Translation gives CASSQGAAFRGNTIYF.

This clonotype has ten or more counts. The gene calls are TRBV20-1 and TRBJ2-7; D might be TRBD1 or TRBD2, each matching 5 bases. V lost 5 bases and J 3 bases, leaving 14 bases between the germline ends. The CDR3 covers 13 residues. Germline CDR1 reads DFQATT; CDR2 reads SNEGSKA (reference sequence). Here the CDR3 reads CSAQGTGSYEQYF. In DNA form, the CDR3 reads TGCAGTGCTCAAGGGACGGGGAGCTACGAGCAGTACTTC.

This clonotype was counted many times. The CDR3 loop reads CASSPPRAGNYGYTF. The CDR3 region has the DNA TGTGCCAGCTCACCACCGAGGGCAGGGAACTATGGCTACACCTTC. The J gene is TRBJ1-2, the V gene TRBV7-9; possibly TRBD1 for D (5 bases). Trimming took off 8 bases at V and 2 bases at J, with 18 bases between the two ends. The CDR3 is 15 residues long. CDR1 is SEHNR and CDR2 is FQNEAQ in the germline V gene (reference sequence). The full variable domain, its missing parts supplied by reference TRBV7-9 and TRBJ1-2, is DTGVSQNPRHKITKRGQNVTFRCDPISEHNRLYWYRQTLGQGPEFLTYFQNEAQLEKSRLLSDRFSAERPKGSFSTLEIQRTEQGDSAMYLCASSPPRAGNYGYTFGSGTRLTVV.

This clonotype was seen ten or more times. This chain uses TRBV7-2 with TRBJ2-7; D remains ambiguous. This CDR3 has 14 residues. Germline CDR1 is SGHTA and CDR2 is FQGNSA. V dropped 2 bases and J dropped 4 bases, with 12 bases sitting between them. The CDR3 DNA sequence: TGTGCCAGCAGCTTACTCGGGCTTGAGTACGAGCAGTACTTC. Translation gives CASSLLGLEYEQYF.

This clonotype was recorded many times. The chain joins TRBV5-1 to TRBJ1-1; 8 positions agree with TRBD1. This CDR3 spans 15 amino acids. With V trimmed by 6 bases and J by 2 bases, 9 bases remained unmatched. Germline V gene sequence: CDR1 SGHRS, CDR2 YFSETQ. The CDR3 spells CASTPISGGNTEAFF. The CDR3, as DNA: TGCGCCAGCACCCCAATTTCAGGGGGCAACACTGAAGCTTTCTTT.

This clonotype was seen repeatedly, ten times or more. This chain uses TRBV28 with TRBJ2-2; D gene uncertain. Germline CDR1 and CDR2: MDHEN and SYDVKM. The V gene lost 5 bases and the J gene lost 5 bases, with 21 bases spanning the gap. The CDR3 has 17 amino acids. CDR3 sequence (DNA): TGTGCCAGCAGTCCCACTCCGGGCCGCGATTTGACCGGGGAGCTGTTTTTT. Amino acids: CASSPTPGRDLTGELFF. Filled out from reference TRBV28 and TRBJ2-2, the complete variable domain reads DVKVTQSSRYLVKRTGEKVFLECVQDMDHENMFWYRQDPGLGLRLIYFSYDVKMKEKGDIPEGYSVSREKKERFSLILESASTNQTSMYLCASSPTPGRDLTGELFFGEGSRLTVL.

V and J are TRBV19 and TRBJ1-1, with D perhaps matching TRBD1 (5 bases). Trimming stripped 8 bases from V and 4 bases from J, with 8 bases between. CDR1 LNHDA and CDR2 SQIVND come from the germline V gene (reference sequence). The CDR3 consists of 11 residues. CDR3 DNA: TGTGCCAGTGCCGGGGCCACTGAAGCTTTCTTT. Protein sequence: CASAGATEAFF.

Ten or more counts support this clonotype. The V call is TRBV28, the J call TRBJ1-2; no clear D. The CDR3 has 13 residues. Per the germline V gene, CDR1 is MDHEN and CDR2 is SYDVKM. Trimming shortened V by 2 bases and J by 5 bases, and 9 bases separated the two germline ends. The CDR3 bases are TGTGCCAGCAGTTTAGAACTCCCGTATGGCTACACCTTC. This encodes CASSLELPYGYTF.

Many counts were recorded for this clonotype. This sequence joins TRBV20-1 and TRBJ2-7; D is uncertain. Germline CDR1 is DFQATT and CDR2 is SNEGSKA (reference sequence). This CDR3 has 13 amino acids. Trimming shortened V by 0 bases and J by 5 bases, and 11 bases separated the two germline ends. The CDR3: CSARDPGSDEQYF. The CDR3 region has the DNA TGCAGTGCTAGAGATCCGGGTAGTGACGAGCAGTACTTC.

This clonotype appeared many times. The J gene is TRBJ2-7, the V gene TRBV11-1; TRBD2 matches 7 bases. With 7 bases clipped from V and 1 base from J, the junction kept 4 bases outside the gene matches. Germline CDR1 is SGHAT and CDR2 is FQDESV (reference sequence). The CDR3 consists of 13 residues. CDR3 region: CASNGEGSYEQYF. The DNA for the CDR3 is TGTGCCAGCAATGGGGAGGGATCCTACGAGCAGTACTTC.

The genes are TRBV19 and TRBJ2-7; D perhaps matches TRBD1 (6 bases). This CDR3 is built from 14 residues. The germline gives CDR1 LNHDA, CDR2 SQIVND (reference sequence). The germline V and J ends were trimmed by 3 bases and 5 bases, with 14 bases remaining between them. CDR3 sequence reads: CASSIMGADHEQYF. In DNA, the CDR3 is TGTGCCAGTAGTATTATGGGGGCGGACCACGAGCAGTACTTC.

The chain carries TRBV10-3 and TRBJ2-5; perhaps TRBD1 as D (6 bases). CDR1 is ENHRY and CDR2 is SYGVKD in the germline V gene. The CDR3 sequence is 16 residues long. V was clipped by 0 bases and J by 4 bases, with 15 bases between them. CDR3 protein: CAISESTGAGPETQYF. CDR3 DNA: TGTGCCATCAGTGAGTCGACAGGTGCCGGGCCAGAGACCCAGTACTTC.

This clonotype came up a few times. The rearrangement uses TRBV10-3 and TRBJ2-3; 11 nucleotides agree with TRBD2. The germline CDR1 and CDR2 sequences are ENHRY and SYGVKD. V dropped 3 bases and J dropped 2; count of bases not matched to a gene: 1. The CDR3 sequence is 15 residues long. The CDR3 DNA reads TGTGCCATCAGTGAACTAGCGGGGGCCACAGATACGCAGTATTTT. Encoded protein: CAISELAGATDTQYF.

This clonotype came up many times. The J gene is TRBJ2-2, the V gene TRBV6-5, with D perhaps being TRBD1 or TRBD2 (7 bases each). Germline V lookup: CDR1 MNHEY, CDR2 SVGAGI. Trimming removed 11 bases at V and 6 bases at J, with 10 bases between. There are 11 residues in the CDR3. Here the CDR3 DNA reads TGTGCCTCAGGGGGGGCCGGGGAGCTGTTTTTT. It yields the protein CASGGAGELFF.

This clonotype was found many times. The DNA for the CDR3 is TGTGCCAGCAGTAACCCTCCACCAACTCGCAGGAAAGAGACCCAGTACTTC. Protein product: CASSNPPPTRRKETQYF. The chain employs TRBV6-2 or TRBV6-3 and TRBJ2-5; no clear D. Trimming cost V 5 bases and J 3 bases, with 22 bases left between them. There are 17 residues in the CDR3. CDR1 and CDR2 from the germline V gene are MNHEY and SVGEGT.

At least ten counts were recorded for this clonotype. V and J are TRBV7-2 and TRBJ2-5, with unresolved D. Per germline, CDR1 SGHTA and CDR2 FQGNSA. The CDR3 totals 13 residues. The ends were cut back, 1 base at V and 5 bases at J, with 8 bases in the middle. The CDR3 loop reads CASSLEKWETQYF. The CDR3 DNA is TGTGCCAGCAGCTTAGAGAAGTGGGAGACCCAGTACTTC.

Many counts were recorded for this clonotype. This chain uses TRBV4-1 with TRBJ2-5, with D possibly TRBD1 on 6 matching bases. The germline V and J ends were trimmed by 3 bases and 5 bases, with 10 bases remaining between them. The CDR3 contains 13 residues. Germline V gene lookup returns CDR1 MGHRA and CDR2 YSYEKL. The CDR3 region is CASSQGTGETQYF. The CDR3 DNA sequence: TGCGCCAGCAGCCAGGGAACAGGGGAGACCCAGTACTTC.

The table lists this clonotype with a few counts. The chain has TRBV30 and TRBJ2-5; 8 bases map to TRBD2. There are 13 residues in the CDR3. Trimming cost V 4 bases and J 5 bases; bases outside gene matches: 6. The germline gives CDR1 GTSNPN, CDR2 SVGIG (reference sequence). For the CDR3, the DNA is TGTGCCTGGACGGGGGGACTAGGGGAGACCCAGTACTTC. It translates to CAWTGGLGETQYF. The full variable domain, with the rest looked up from reference TRBV30 and TRBJ2-5, is SQTIHQWPATLVQPVGSPLSLECTVEGTSNPNLYWYRQAAGRGLQLLFYSVGIGQISSEVPQNLSASRPQDRQFILSSKKLLLSDSGFYLCAWTGGLGETQYFGPGTRLLVL.

This clonotype appeared many times. The rearrangement joins TRBV12-3 or TRBV12-4 to TRBJ1-1; perhaps TRBD1 as D (6 bases). Trimming left V 8 bases short and J 2 bases short, with 15 bases between. This CDR3 is built from 14 residues. The chain's CDR3 is CASRSTDRNTEAFF. The CDR3, as DNA: TGTGCCAGCCGGTCTACGGACAGAAACACTGAAGCTTTCTTT.

This clonotype was counted many times. V usage is TRBV6-5 and J usage is TRBJ1-1, with a possible D match to TRBD1 (6 bases). Germline CDR1 and CDR2: MNHEY and SVGAGI. The CDR3 is 15 amino acids. V was shortened by 0 bases and J by 6 bases, with 14 bases between the two germline ends. DNA for the CDR3: TGTGCCAGCAGTTACTCTACGGGGGCCTCGTCTGAAGCTTTCTTT. It codes for CASSYSTGASSEAFF.

This clonotype was picked up many times. The rearrangement uses TRBV7-2 and TRBJ1-1; D not resolved. This CDR3 has 14 residues. Trimming left V 1 base short and J 6 bases short, with 12 bases between. Germline assignment: CDR1 SGHTA and CDR2 FQGNSA. The CDR3 region is CASSLGLMGSEAFF. Here the CDR3 DNA reads TGTGCCAGCAGCTTAGGGTTGATGGGGTCTGAAGCTTTCTTT.

The sample holds many counts of this clonotype. V gene TRBV20-1 combines with J gene TRBJ2-5, with D possibly matching TRBD1 (6 bases). Germline V gene lookup returns CDR1 DFQATT and CDR2 SNEGSKA (reference sequence). Trimming shortened V by 3 bases and J by 5 bases, and 16 bases separated the two germline ends. This CDR3 spans 14 amino acids. Here the CDR3 reads CSASRDTGVETQYF. CDR3 in DNA: TGCAGTGCTAGTCGGGACACCGGGGTGGAGACCCAGTACTTC.

The table lists this clonotype with many counts. The chain is built from TRBV12-3 or TRBV12-4 and TRBJ1-2, with TRBD1 matching over 8 bases. Trimming took 7 bases from V and 4 from J; bases not matched to a gene: 8. This CDR3 is 14 amino acids long. The CDR3 here is CASTPTGETYGYTF. The CDR3 DNA reads TGTGCCAGCACCCCGACAGGGGAAACCTATGGCTACACCTTC.

This clonotype was observed many times. V is TRBV24-1 and J is TRBJ1-2; D unresolved. V was pared by 7 bases and J by 6 bases, with 14 bases between. Germline V gene data show CDR1 as KGHDR and CDR2 as SFDVKD. The CDR3 contains 13 residues. CDR3 in DNA: TGTGCCACCAGATTAATCCTCCGGGATGGCTACACCTTC. Translation gives CATRLILRDGYTF.